These 4 T cell receptor beta chains share one sample of origin, sequenced in a study of blood T cell repertoires in COVID-19. TCRdb's copy holds only in-frame clones and misses some; the assay was immunoSEQ multiplex PCR. The table shows about 180,000 clones, with more than 75% occurring only once. What was sequenced was PBMCs or T cells enriched from blood (not recorded which). Receptors originate from a man in his 60s who had been exposed to COVID-19.

The CDR3 DNA reads TGTGCCAGCAGCCTGGGGGGGACAGGGGCTCAGCCCCAGCATTTT. Protein: CASSLGGTGAQPQHF. The rearrangement links TRBV7-2 to TRBJ1-5, with TRBD1 identical over 10 bases. The V gene's germline CDR1 is SGHTA and CDR2 FQGNSA. V lost 5 bases to trimming and J lost 6 bases; unmatched junction nucleotides: 7. The CDR3 is 15 residues long.

The V call is TRBV11-1, the J call TRBJ2-4; 10 nucleotides align to TRBD2. From germline, CDR1 is SGHAT and CDR2 FQDESV (reference sequence). V shed 3 bases and J 6 bases; nucleotides not matched to a gene: 8. The CDR3 contains 16 residues. CDR3 sequence: CASSLGTSGITNIQYF. The CDR3 nucleotides are TGTGCCAGCAGCTTGGGTACTAGCGGGATAACAAACATTCAGTACTTC.

The gene calls are TRBV24-1 and TRBJ2-1, with D possibly matching TRBD2 (6 bases). This CDR3 has 16 amino acids. From germline, CDR1 is KGHDR and CDR2 SFDVKD. Trimming cost V 0 bases and J 5 bases, with 13 bases left between them. This CDR3 is CATSDLRFGGNNEQFF. DNA for the CDR3: TGTGCCACCAGTGATTTGCGGTTCGGCGGGAACAATGAGCAGTTCTTC.

The chain combines TRBV6-5 with TRBJ2-7; 12 bases are a match to TRBD2. CDR1 is MNHEY, CDR2 SVGAGI, per germline. The CDR3 has 15 amino acids. The J segment lost 0 bases and the V segment lost 6 bases, leaving 3 bases of the junction unmatched. CDR3 bases: TGTGCCAGCAGCTCGGGACTAGCGGGCTCCTACGAGCAGTACTTC. Amino acid sequence: CASSSGLAGSYEQYF.